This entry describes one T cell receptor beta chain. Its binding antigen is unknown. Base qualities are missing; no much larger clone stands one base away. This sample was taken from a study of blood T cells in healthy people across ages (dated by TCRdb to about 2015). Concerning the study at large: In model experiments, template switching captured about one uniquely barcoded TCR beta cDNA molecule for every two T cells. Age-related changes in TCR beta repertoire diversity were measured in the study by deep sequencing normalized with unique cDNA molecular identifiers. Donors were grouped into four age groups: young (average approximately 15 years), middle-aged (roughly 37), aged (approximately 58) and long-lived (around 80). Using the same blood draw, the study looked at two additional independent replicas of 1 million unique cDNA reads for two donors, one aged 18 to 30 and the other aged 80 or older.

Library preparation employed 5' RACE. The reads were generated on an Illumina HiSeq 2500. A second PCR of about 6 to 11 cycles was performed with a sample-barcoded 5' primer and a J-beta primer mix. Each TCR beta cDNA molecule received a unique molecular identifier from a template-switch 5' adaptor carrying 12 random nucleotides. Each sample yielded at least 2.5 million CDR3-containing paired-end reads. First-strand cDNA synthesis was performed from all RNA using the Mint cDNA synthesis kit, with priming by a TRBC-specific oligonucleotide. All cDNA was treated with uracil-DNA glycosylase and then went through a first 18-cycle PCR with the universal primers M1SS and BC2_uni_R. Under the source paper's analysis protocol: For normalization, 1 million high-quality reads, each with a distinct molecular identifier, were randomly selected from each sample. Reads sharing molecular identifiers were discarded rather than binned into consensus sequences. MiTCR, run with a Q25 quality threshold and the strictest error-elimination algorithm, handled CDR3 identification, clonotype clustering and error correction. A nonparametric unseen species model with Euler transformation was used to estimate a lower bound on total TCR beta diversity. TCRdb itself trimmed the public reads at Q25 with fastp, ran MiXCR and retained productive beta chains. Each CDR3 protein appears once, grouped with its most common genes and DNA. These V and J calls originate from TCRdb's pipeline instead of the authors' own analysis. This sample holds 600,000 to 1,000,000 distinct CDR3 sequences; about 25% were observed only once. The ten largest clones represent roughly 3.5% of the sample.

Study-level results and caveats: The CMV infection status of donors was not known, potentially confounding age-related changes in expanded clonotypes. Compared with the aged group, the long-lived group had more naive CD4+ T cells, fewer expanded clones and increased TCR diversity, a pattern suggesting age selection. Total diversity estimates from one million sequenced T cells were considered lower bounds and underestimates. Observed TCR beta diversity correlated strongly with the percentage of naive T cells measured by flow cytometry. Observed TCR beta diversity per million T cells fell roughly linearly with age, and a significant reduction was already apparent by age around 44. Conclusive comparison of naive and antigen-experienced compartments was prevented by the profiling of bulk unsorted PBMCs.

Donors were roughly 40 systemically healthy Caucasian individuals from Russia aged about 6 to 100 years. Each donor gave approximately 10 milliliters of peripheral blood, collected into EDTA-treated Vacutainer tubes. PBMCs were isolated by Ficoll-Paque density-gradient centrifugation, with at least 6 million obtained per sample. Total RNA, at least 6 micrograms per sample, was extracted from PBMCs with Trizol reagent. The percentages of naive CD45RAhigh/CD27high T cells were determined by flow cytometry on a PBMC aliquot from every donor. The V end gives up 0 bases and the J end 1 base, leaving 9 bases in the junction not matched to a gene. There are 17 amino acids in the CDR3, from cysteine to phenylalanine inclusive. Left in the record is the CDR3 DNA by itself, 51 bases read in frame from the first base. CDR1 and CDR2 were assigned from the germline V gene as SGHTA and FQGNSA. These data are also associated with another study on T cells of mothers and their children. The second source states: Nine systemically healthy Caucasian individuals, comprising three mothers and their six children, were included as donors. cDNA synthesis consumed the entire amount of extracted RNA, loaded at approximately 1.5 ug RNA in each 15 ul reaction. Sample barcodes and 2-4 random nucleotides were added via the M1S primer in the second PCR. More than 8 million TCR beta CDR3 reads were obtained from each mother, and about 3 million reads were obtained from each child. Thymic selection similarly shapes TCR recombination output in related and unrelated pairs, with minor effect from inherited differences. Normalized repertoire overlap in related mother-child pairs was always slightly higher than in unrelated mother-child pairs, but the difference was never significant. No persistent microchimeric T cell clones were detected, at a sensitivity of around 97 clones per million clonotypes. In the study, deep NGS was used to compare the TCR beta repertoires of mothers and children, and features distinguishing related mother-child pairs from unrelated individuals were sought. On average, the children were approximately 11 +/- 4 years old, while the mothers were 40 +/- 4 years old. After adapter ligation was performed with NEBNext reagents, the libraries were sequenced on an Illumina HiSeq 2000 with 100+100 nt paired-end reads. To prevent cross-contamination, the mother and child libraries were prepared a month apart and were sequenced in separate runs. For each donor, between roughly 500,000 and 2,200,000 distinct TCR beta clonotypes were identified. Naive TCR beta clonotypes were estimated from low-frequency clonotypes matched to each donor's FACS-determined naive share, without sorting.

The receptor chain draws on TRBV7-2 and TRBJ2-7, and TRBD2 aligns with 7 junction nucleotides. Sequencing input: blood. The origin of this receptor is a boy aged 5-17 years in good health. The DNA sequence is TGTGCCAGCAGCTTAGCGACTCAACTGGGGGGGTCCTACGAGCAGTACTTC. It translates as CASSLATQLGGSYEQYF.